One and the same sample provided the 10 T cell receptor beta chains below, sequenced in a study of blood T cell repertoires in COVID-19. Data came from immunoSEQ multiplex PCR; TCRdb stores just in-frame clones and leaves some out. The sample carries some 150,000 clones, over 80% recorded once. The sequenced material came from peripheral blood. Receptors originate from a man aged 45-60 years who had recovered from COVID-19.

The chain combines TRBV14 with TRBJ1-5; D not resolved. Between the trimmed V and J ends, which lost 0 bases and 11 bases, there was a span of 14 bases. Germline lookup yields CDR1 SGHDN and CDR2 FVKESK. This CDR3 region has 14 residues. The CDR3 reads CASSQEGGPLAQHF. The CDR3, as DNA: TGTGCCAGCAGCCAAGAGGGAGGTCCCCTGGCCCAGCATTTT.

The J gene is TRBJ2-3, the V gene TRBV5-1; D not resolved. The CDR3 covers 14 residues. V gave up 4 bases and J gave up 1 base, with 10 bases separating them. The germline gives CDR1 SGHRS, CDR2 YFSETQ. CDR3 sequence reads: CASSRILRTDTQYF. CDR3 DNA sequence: TGCGCCAGCAGCAGAATACTCCGCACAGATACGCAGTATTTT.

J is TRBJ1-2 and V is TRBV28; D call uncertain. The CDR3 runs to 14 residues. Germline-derived CDR1 and CDR2 are MDHEN and SYDVKM. Trimming stripped 4 bases from V and 1 base from J, with 10 bases between. The CDR3 DNA is TGTGCCAGCAGTTCGACGACAATTAACTATGGCTACACCTTC. It codes for CASSSTTINYGYTF.

The J gene is TRBJ1-1, the V gene TRBV4-3, with D tentatively TRBD1 (5 bases). There are 15 residues in the CDR3. The germline CDR1 and CDR2 sequences are LGHNA and YSLEER. The V end was cut by 0 bases, the J end by 5 bases, with 13 bases between. The CDR3 DNA reads as TGCGCCAGCAGCCAAGATCGGGGGGGGTGGACTGAAGCTTTCTTT. It encodes CASSQDRGGWTEAFF.

The genes are TRBV28 and TRBJ1-2, with 8 bases fitting TRBD1. This CDR3 is built from 14 residues. Germline trimming cut 4 bases from V and 4 bases from J; bases unmatched to any gene: 5. Germline CDR1 is MDHEN and CDR2 is SYDVKM. CDR3 coding DNA: TGTGCCAGCAGTTCAGGGGGCGCGGGCTATGGCTACACCTTC. Translated: CASSSGGAGYGYTF.

The chain couples TRBV6-5 to TRBJ1-5, with 11 nucleotides matching TRBD1. V was clipped by 6 bases and J by 7 bases; unmatched bases: 5. The V gene's germline CDR1 is MNHEY and CDR2 SVGAGI. This CDR3 has 14 residues. CDR3 in amino acids: CASSRGTGGQPQHF. The CDR3 bases are TGTGCCAGCAGCAGGGGGACAGGGGGACAGCCCCAGCATTTT.

This clone was counted a few times. The gene calls are TRBV19 and TRBJ2-1, with a weak D call TRBD1 (6 bases). The CDR3 is made up of 16 amino acids. The germline V and J ends were trimmed by 6 bases and 0 bases, with 15 bases remaining between them. Germline assignment: CDR1 LNHDA and CDR2 SQIVND (reference sequence). The CDR3 is CASSSGTQSSYNEQFF. CDR3 DNA sequence: TGTGCCAGTAGCTCCGGGACACAGAGCTCCTACAATGAGCAGTTCTTC.

The chain employs TRBV7-2 and TRBJ2-3; 14 bases map to TRBD2. From germline, CDR1 is SGHTA and CDR2 FQGNSA. The trim removed 6 bases at V and 5 bases at J, leaving 7 bases unmatched. CDR3 length: 16 amino acids. CDR3 protein: CASSWTSGGSQDTQYF. The CDR3 DNA reads as TGTGCCAGCAGTTGGACTAGCGGGGGGTCGCAAGATACGCAGTATTTT.

The chain links TRBV7-9 to TRBJ2-5, with TRBD1 matching 8 bases. The V segment lost 5 bases and the J segment 4 bases; nucleotides outside the gene matches: 3. CDR1 is SEHNR and CDR2 is FQNEAQ in the germline V gene (reference sequence). The CDR3 contains 13 residues. This chain's CDR3 is CASSPTGVETQYF. The CDR3, as DNA: TGTGCCAGCAGCCCGACAGGGGTAGAGACCCAGTACTTC.

This chain links TRBV28 with TRBJ2-1, with D tentatively TRBD2 (6 bases). Deletions cut 3 bases from V and 10 bases from J, with 7 bases between. Germline V lookup: CDR1 MDHEN, CDR2 SYDVKM. This CDR3 spans 11 amino acids. Here the CDR3 reads CASSLLAEQFF. CDR3 sequence (DNA): TGTGCCAGCAGTTTGCTAGCGGAGCAGTTCTTC.